A single sample gave rise to the 30 T cell receptor beta chains below, sequenced in a study of neurological immune-mediated disorders. TCRdb passed the 5' RACE reads through MiXCR, listing each CDR3 protein once. The data hold about 80,000 distinct CDR3 sequences, with 5.8% observed a single time. The time point is: longitudinal time-point 2. The material sequenced was PBMCs. The receptors come from a woman between 55 and 75 years old with multiple sclerosis.

There are many counts of this clonotype. This sequence joins TRBV7-9 and TRBJ2-3; the D is unclear. The germline gives CDR1 SEHNR, CDR2 FQNEAQ (reference sequence). V lost 2 bases and J lost 4, with 10 bases in between. The CDR3 runs to 14 residues. CDR3 in DNA: TGTGCCAGCAGCTTATGGCTGTGGTCAGATACGCAGTATTTT. Translating gives CASSLWLWSDTQYF.

This clonotype was counted at least ten times. This chain joins TRBV20-1 and TRBJ2-5; D tentatively fits TRBD1 or TRBD2 (7 bases each). The CDR3 is made up of 15 amino acids. The V end lost 3 bases, the J end lost 1 base, and 15 bases lay between the germline ends. Germline CDR1 and CDR2: DFQATT and SNEGSKA (reference sequence). CDR3 nucleotide sequence: TGCAGTGCTAGGCATCAGGGGGGGGGCCAAGAGACCCAGTACTTC. Its protein product is CSARHQGGGQETQYF.

This clonotype was recorded at least ten times. V gene TRBV4-2 combines with J gene TRBJ1-2, with 8 bases identical to TRBD1. This CDR3 comprises 13 residues. V lost 3 bases to trimming and J lost 8 bases; unmatched junction nucleotides: 5. The germline gives CDR1 LGHNA, CDR2 YNFKEQ. DNA of the CDR3: TGTGCCAGCAGCCAGAGGACAGGGTTGGGCTACACCTTC. Translated: CASSQRTGLGYTF.

This clonotype was seen many times. The chain has TRBV6-5 and TRBJ2-7, with TRBD1 as a possible D gene (6 bases). Germline-derived CDR1 and CDR2 are MNHEY and SVGAGI. With 7 bases removed from V and 3 bases from J, the gap between germline ends came to 10 bases. The CDR3 extends over 12 amino acids. CDR3 in amino acids: CASISRGYEQYF. CDR3 sequence (DNA): TGTGCCAGCATTTCCAGGGGCTACGAGCAGTACTTC.

This clonotype appeared many times. The CDR3 DNA sequence: TGTGCCAGCAGCCAGTCTGGAGGGCTCCTCAACACCATATATTTT. Protein: CASSQSGGLLNTIYF. The J gene is TRBJ1-3, the V gene TRBV3-1, with D unclear. Trimming cost V 3 bases and J 7 bases, with 16 bases left between them. The germline V gene has CDR1 LGHDT and CDR2 YNNKEL (reference sequence). The CDR3 is 15 residues long.

Many counts were recorded for this clonotype. The V gene is TRBV20-1, the J gene TRBJ2-7, with D hard to call. CDR1 and CDR2 from the germline V gene are DFQATT and SNEGSKA (reference sequence). Trimming stripped 2 bases from V and 6 bases from J, with 8 bases between. The CDR3 is 11 residues long. CDR3 nucleotide sequence: TGCAGTGCTAGACACACGGGCGAGCAGTACTTC. Translation: CSARHTGEQYF.

This clonotype was found many times. V and J are TRBV5-5 and TRBJ1-2, with 7 bases fitting TRBD1. The germline gives CDR1 SGHKS, CDR2 YYEKEE (reference sequence). The CDR3 is 16 amino acids. With V trimmed by 4 bases and J by 4 bases, 13 bases remained unmatched. The chain's CDR3 is CASSRSLGQELYGYTF. For the CDR3, the DNA is TGTGCCAGCAGCCGCTCTCTCGGACAGGAACTCTATGGCTACACCTTC.

This chain links TRBV5-6 with TRBJ2-1; weak D call: TRBD1 (7 bases). The CDR3 covers 14 residues. CDR1 and CDR2 from the germline V gene are SGHDT and YYEEEE. V gave up 3 bases and J gave up 9 bases, with 16 bases separating them. The CDR3 sequence: CASSSTHRGGEQFF. DNA of the CDR3: TGTGCCAGCAGCTCGACCCACAGGGGAGGTGAGCAGTTCTTC.

In its sample, this clonotype was seen many times. The chain couples TRBV4-1 to TRBJ1-2, with D possibly matching TRBD1 (5 bases). CDR1 and CDR2 from the germline V gene are MGHRA and YSYEKL. The CDR3 sequence is 15 residues long. Trimming took 0 bases from V and 6 from J, leaving 14 bases between them. CDR3 sequence: CASSQEAGRYHGYTF. DNA of the CDR3: TGCGCCAGCAGCCAAGAGGCAGGGAGATACCATGGCTACACCTTC.

This clonotype was counted at least ten times. V and J are TRBV6-2 or TRBV6-3 and TRBJ1-5; a possible D gene is TRBD1 (5 bases). V shed 4 bases and J shed 6 bases, with 16 bases lying between them. CDR3 length: 15 residues. CDR1 is MNHEY, CDR2 SVGEGT, per germline. Written as DNA, the CDR3 is TGTGCCAGCAGTTCTCAGACAGTGTTTGGTCAGCCCCAGCATTTT. This encodes CASSSQTVFGQPQHF.

This clonotype was counted at least ten times. The V and J genes are TRBV5-1 and TRBJ2-7; D unresolved. Trimming cost V 0 bases and J 1 base, with 11 bases left between them. CDR1 and CDR2 (germline): SGHRS, YFSETQ. The CDR3 spans 15 residues. The CDR3 loop reads CASSLDGQVSYEQYF. CDR3 in DNA: TGCGCCAGCAGCTTGGATGGGCAGGTTTCCTACGAGCAGTACTTC.

Remarks on this clonotype: A much larger clone differs from this one at a single base, so this may be a read error. The chain uses TRBV12-3 or TRBV12-4 and TRBJ2-7; TRBD2 agrees at 12 bases. The CDR3 loop spans 15 amino acids. CDR3 sequence: CASSQLAGGYYEQCF. The CDR3 DNA reads as TGTGCCAGCAGTCAACTAGCGGGGGGCTACTACGAGCAGTGCTTC.

This clonotype has ten or more counts. V is TRBV11-2 and J is TRBJ1-4; a possible D gene is TRBD1 (6 bases). The CDR3 extends over 14 amino acids. Trimming took off 1 base at V and 8 bases at J, with 11 bases between the two ends. The V gene's germline CDR1 is SGHAT and CDR2 FQNNGV. CDR3 nucleotides: TGTGCCAGCAGCTTAGGTGGGGGCATCGAAAAACTGTTTTTT. Translated, it gives CASSLGGGIEKLFF.

This clonotype was seen a few times. A read error may explain this, as a much larger clone is one base away. V is TRBV5-1 and J is TRBJ1-6; the D gene is possibly TRBD1 (5 bases). Trimming left V 6 bases short and J 7 bases short, with 17 bases between. The CDR3 has 15 residues. The germline CDR1 and CDR2 sequences are SGHRS and YFSETQ. CDR3 DNA: TGCGCCAGCAACCCCGAGTCAGGGAGAAATTCACCCCTCCACTTT. Encoded protein: CASNPESGRNSPLHF.

The chain is built from TRBV20-1 and TRBJ1-1, with D unresolved. Germline loops: CDR1 DFQATT, CDR2 SNEGSKA (reference sequence). The CDR3 is 10 amino acids. Between the trimmed V and J ends, which lost 1 base and 4 bases, there was a span of 1 base. The DNA for the CDR3 is TGCAGTGCTAGAGGCACTGAAGCTTTCTTT. This sequence encodes CSARGTEAFF.

At least ten counts were recorded for this clonotype. This chain uses TRBV12-3 or TRBV12-4 with TRBJ1-3; D is unresolved. The CDR3 length is 14 residues. The V end was cut by 5 bases, the J end by 2 bases, with 10 bases between. The CDR3 coding sequence is TGTGCCAGCAGTACCCCAAAGACTGGAAACACCATATATTTT. Its protein product is CASSTPKTGNTIYF.

This clonotype came up many times. The rearrangement links TRBV20-1 to TRBJ1-5, with TRBD1 matching 12 bases. Germline CDR1 and CDR2: DFQATT and SNEGSKA (reference sequence). V shed 6 bases, J shed 5 bases, and the junction held 11 bases outside the gene matches. The CDR3 extends over 16 amino acids. This chain's CDR3 is CSAPGTGGPLDQPQHF. CDR3 nucleotide sequence: TGCAGTGCGCCCGGGACAGGGGGCCCACTTGATCAGCCCCAGCATTTT.

In this sample, this clonotype turned up a few times. The gene calls are TRBV27 and TRBJ2-7; possibly TRBD1 or TRBD2 for D (5 bases each). The germline V and J ends were trimmed by 5 bases and 6 bases, with 17 bases remaining between them. Germline V gene lookup returns CDR1 MNHEY and CDR2 SMNVEV (reference sequence). The CDR3 is 14 residues long. The CDR3 DNA reads as TGTGCCAGCAGTATTGGGACGGTGGCCGGCGAGCAGTACTTC. Residues: CASSIGTVAGEQYF.

This clonotype came up many times. This sequence joins TRBV7-9 and TRBJ2-1; the match to TRBD2 covers 11 bases. The CDR3 length is 16 residues. The germline V gene has CDR1 SEHNR and CDR2 FQNEAQ (reference sequence). V was pared by 1 base and J by 10 bases, with 9 bases of the junction left unmatched. The CDR3 nucleotides are TGTGCCAGCAGCTTAGTCGGAGGGCTAGCGGGGGGCGAGCAGTTCTTC. Protein: CASSLVGGLAGGEQFF.

This clonotype showed up many times. In DNA, the CDR3 is TGTGCCACCAGCAGAGATTTCCCCGGGACAGGGGGAGAAAAACTGTTTTTT. Amino acids: CATSRDFPGTGGEKLFF. V usage is TRBV15 and J usage is TRBJ1-4; TRBD1 matches 11 bases. The trim removed 0 bases at V and 8 bases at J, leaving 8 bases unmatched. Germline V gene data show CDR1 as LNHNV and CDR2 as YYDKDF (reference sequence). The length of the CDR3 is 17 residues.

This clonotype was detected ten times or more. The V gene is TRBV6-6, the J gene TRBJ1-5; tentatively, D is TRBD1 (6 bases). The CDR3 is 13 residues long. CDR1 and CDR2 (germline): MNHNY, SVGAGI (reference sequence). V lost 5 bases and J lost 4, with 9 bases in between. The CDR3: CASSPQGNQPQHF. CDR3 bases: TGTGCCAGCAGTCCACAGGGAAATCAGCCCCAGCATTTT.

In this sample, this clonotype turned up many times. The rearrangement uses TRBV7-7 and TRBJ2-1, with D perhaps assigned TRBD1 or TRBD2 (6 bases each). Germline lookup yields CDR1 SSHAT and CDR2 FNYEAQ (reference sequence). The CDR3 length is 15 residues. Trimming pared 0 bases from V and 5 bases from J, leaving 11 bases between. The CDR3, as DNA: TGTGCCAGCAGCTTAGCGGGGGGCAGGCACAATGAGCAGTTCTTC. As protein: CASSLAGGRHNEQFF.

This clonotype was picked up many times. This chain uses TRBV24-1 with TRBJ1-2; D gene unclear. This CDR3 is built from 15 residues. The germline CDR1 and CDR2 sequences are KGHDR and SFDVKD. Trimming shortened V by 3 bases and J by 1 base, and 11 bases separated the two germline ends. DNA of the CDR3: TGTGCCACCAGTGATAGTAGGGAAAGTAACTATGGCTACACCTTC. Amino acids: CATSDSRESNYGYTF.

The rearrangement joins TRBV5-1 to TRBJ1-2, with D unresolved. This CDR3 is built from 11 residues. The germline gives CDR1 SGHRS, CDR2 YFSETQ. Trimming removed 5 bases at V and 10 bases at J, with 12 bases between. In DNA, the CDR3 is TGCGCCAGCAGACGCGACGACAACTACACCTTC. Protein product: CASRRDDNYTF.

Only a few counts were recorded for this clonotype. This chain uses TRBV28 with TRBJ1-5; D uncertain. In germline, CDR1 is MDHEN, CDR2 SYDVKM. Trimming took off 7 bases at V and 1 base at J, with 14 bases between the two ends. The CDR3 is 15 amino acids. CDR3 sequence reads: CASNTPTGSNQPQHF. CDR3 in DNA: TGTGCCAGCAATACCCCCACGGGAAGCAATCAGCCCCAGCATTTT. The variable domain in full, with the rest retrieved from reference TRBV28 and TRBJ1-5, is DVKVTQSSRYLVKRTGEKVFLECVQDMDHENMFWYRQDPGLGLRLIYFSYDVKMKEKGDIPEGYSVSREKKERFSLILESASTNQTSMYLCASNTPTGSNQPQHFGDGTRLSIL.

At least ten counts were recorded for this clonotype. The J gene is TRBJ2-3, the V gene TRBV7-2; 9 nucleotides match TRBD2. Looked up from germline, CDR1 is SGHTA and CDR2 is FQGNSA. The CDR3 covers 15 residues. The ends lost 3 bases at V and 5 bases at J; junction bases unmatched: 6. Here the CDR3 reads CASSLAGGPGDTQYF. The DNA for the CDR3 is TGTGCCAGCAGCTTGGCGGGGGGGCCGGGAGATACGCAGTATTTT. Drawing the rest from reference TRBV7-2 and TRBJ2-3, the complete variable domain is GAGVSQSPSNKVTEKGKDVELRCDPISGHTALYWYRQSLGQGLEFLIYFQGNSAPDKSGLPSDRFSAERTGGSVSTLTIQRTQQEDSAVYLCASSLAGGPGDTQYFGPGTRLTVL.

This clonotype was seen many times. The chain combines TRBV11-2 with TRBJ1-2; no clear D. Germline V gene lookup returns CDR1 SGHAT and CDR2 FQNNGV. This CDR3 region has 13 residues. Trimming removed 2 bases at V and 4 bases at J, with 8 bases between. Here the CDR3 reads CASSLLGIYGYTF. Written as DNA, the CDR3 is TGTGCCAGCAGCTTACTGGGGATCTATGGCTACACCTTC.

The table lists this clonotype with many counts. The genes are TRBV12-3 or TRBV12-4 and TRBJ1-5; TRBD1 aligns across 8 bases. J lost 6 bases, V lost 1 base, and 5 bases had no gene match. This CDR3 has 15 amino acids. The CDR3 DNA reads as TGTGCCAGCAGTTTAGGGCAGGGGGCAGGTCAGCCCCAGCATTTT. Protein: CASSLGQGAGQPQHF.

The chain is built from TRBV6-5 and TRBJ1-6, with TRBD1 as a possible D gene (5 bases). This CDR3 region has 15 residues. V was pared by 1 base and J by 9 bases, with 13 bases between. Germline CDR1 is MNHEY and CDR2 is SVGAGI. The CDR3 DNA follows: TGTGCCAGCAGTTACTTCTTCGGGGGTGGTTCACCCCTCCACTTT. Amino acids: CASSYFFGGGSPLHF.

The sample holds many counts of this clonotype. The V call is TRBV5-6, the J call TRBJ2-7, with 7 bases aligning to TRBD1. This CDR3 contains 17 residues. J was trimmed by 0 bases and V by 4 bases; bases with no gene match: 13. Germline CDR1 reads SGHDT; CDR2 reads YYEEEE. The DNA of the CDR3 is TGTGCCAGCAGCGCAGCCGTACAGGGGCCAAGCTCCTACGAGCAGTACTTC. Its translation: CASSAAVQGPSSYEQYF.